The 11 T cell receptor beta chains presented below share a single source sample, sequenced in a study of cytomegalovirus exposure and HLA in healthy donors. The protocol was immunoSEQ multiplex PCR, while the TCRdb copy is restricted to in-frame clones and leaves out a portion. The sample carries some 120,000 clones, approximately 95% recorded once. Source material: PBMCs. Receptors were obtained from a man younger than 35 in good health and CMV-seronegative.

The CDR3 nucleotides are TGTGCCACGAAGCCGGGGAGGGCTCATCAGCCCCAGCATTTT. It yields the protein CATKPGRAHQPQHF. The V call is TRBV15, the J call TRBJ1-5; no firm D call. Germline V lookup: CDR1 LNHNV, CDR2 YYDKDF (reference sequence). V lost 9 bases and J lost 5, with 17 bases in between. The CDR3 has 14 amino acids.

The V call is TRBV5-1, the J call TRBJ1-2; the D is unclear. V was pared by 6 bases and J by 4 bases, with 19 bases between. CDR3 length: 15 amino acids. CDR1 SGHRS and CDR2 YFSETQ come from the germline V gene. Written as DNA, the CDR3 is TGCGCCAGCATCCTGACACCCGGCCAGTCCTATGGCTACACCTTC. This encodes CASILTPGQSYGYTF.

In DNA form, the CDR3 reads TGTGCCTGGCTGGGACTAGCGGCCAACCTCGTCTCCTACAATGAGCAGTTCTTC. Protein product: CAWLGLAANLVSYNEQFF. The chain joins TRBV30 to TRBJ2-1; TRBD2 matches at 11 bases. The CDR3 is made up of 18 amino acids. Germline CDR1 is GTSNPN and CDR2 is SVGIG (reference sequence). V gave up 5 bases and J gave up 0 bases; unmatched junction bases: 12.

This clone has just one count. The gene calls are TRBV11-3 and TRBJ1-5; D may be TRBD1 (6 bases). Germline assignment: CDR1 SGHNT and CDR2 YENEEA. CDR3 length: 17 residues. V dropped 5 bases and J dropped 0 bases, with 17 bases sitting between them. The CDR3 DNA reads TGTGCCAGCAGCCCAAGGGACACCCAAAATAGCAATCAGCCCCAGCATTTT. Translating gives CASSPRDTQNSNQPQHF. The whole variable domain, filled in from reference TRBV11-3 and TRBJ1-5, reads EAGVVQSPRYKIIEKKQPVAFWCNPISGHNTLYWYLQNLGQGPELLIRYENEEAVDDSQLPKDRFSAERLKGVDSTLKIQPAELGDSAVYLCASSPRDTQNSNQPQHFGDGTRLSIL.

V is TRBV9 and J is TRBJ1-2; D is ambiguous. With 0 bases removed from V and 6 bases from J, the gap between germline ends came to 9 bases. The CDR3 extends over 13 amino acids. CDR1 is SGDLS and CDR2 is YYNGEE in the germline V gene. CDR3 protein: CASSVAAGDGYTF. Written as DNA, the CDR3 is TGTGCCAGCAGCGTAGCTGCCGGGGATGGCTACACCTTC.

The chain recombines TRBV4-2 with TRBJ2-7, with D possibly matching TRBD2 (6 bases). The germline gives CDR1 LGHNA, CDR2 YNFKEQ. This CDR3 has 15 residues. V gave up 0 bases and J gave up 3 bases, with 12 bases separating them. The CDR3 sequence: CASSQDVEAGYEQYF. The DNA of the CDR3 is TGTGCCAGCAGCCAAGATGTTGAAGCGGGCTACGAGCAGTACTTC.

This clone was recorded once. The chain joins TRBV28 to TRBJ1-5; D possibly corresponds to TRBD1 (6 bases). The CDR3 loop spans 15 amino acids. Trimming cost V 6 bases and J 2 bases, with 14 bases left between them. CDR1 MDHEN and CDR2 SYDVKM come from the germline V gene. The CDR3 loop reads CASRPQGTGNQPQHF. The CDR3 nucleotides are TGTGCCAGCAGACCCCAGGGGACGGGCAATCAGCCCCAGCATTTT.

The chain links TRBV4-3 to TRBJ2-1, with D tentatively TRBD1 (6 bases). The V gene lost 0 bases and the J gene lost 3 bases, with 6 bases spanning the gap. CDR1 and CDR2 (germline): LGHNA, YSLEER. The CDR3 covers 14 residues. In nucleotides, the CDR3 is TGCGCCAGCAGCCAAGAGGGACACTACAATGAGCAGTTCTTC. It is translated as CASSQEGHYNEQFF.

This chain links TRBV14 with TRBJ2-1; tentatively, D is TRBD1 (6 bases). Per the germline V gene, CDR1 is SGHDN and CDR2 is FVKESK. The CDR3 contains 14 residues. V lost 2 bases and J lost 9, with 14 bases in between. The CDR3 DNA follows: TGTGCCAGCAGCCAACTGGACAGCCTGGGTGAGCAGTTCTTC. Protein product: CASSQLDSLGEQFF. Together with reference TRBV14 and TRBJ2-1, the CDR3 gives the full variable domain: EAGVTQFPSHSVIEKGQTVTLRCDPISGHDNLYWYRRVMGKEIKFLLHFVKESKQDESGMPNNRFLAERTGGTYSTLKVQPAELEDSGVYFCASSQLDSLGEQFFGPGTRLTVL.

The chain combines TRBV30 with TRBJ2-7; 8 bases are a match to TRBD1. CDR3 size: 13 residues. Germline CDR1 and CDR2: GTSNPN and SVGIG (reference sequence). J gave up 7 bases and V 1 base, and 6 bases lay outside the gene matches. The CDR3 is CAWSEQGANEQYF. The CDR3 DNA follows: TGTGCCTGGAGTGAGCAGGGGGCAAATGAGCAGTACTTC.

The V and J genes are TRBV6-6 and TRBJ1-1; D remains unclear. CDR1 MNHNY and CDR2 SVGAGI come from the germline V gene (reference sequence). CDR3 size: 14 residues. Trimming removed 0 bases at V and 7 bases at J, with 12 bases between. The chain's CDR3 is CASSYSREDLEAFF. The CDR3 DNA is TGTGCCAGCAGTTACTCGAGGGAGGACCTTGAAGCTTTCTTT.